This section outlines one T cell receptor (beta chain) sequence together with its context. The antigen is unknown. This entry is derived from a study of T cell responses to AZD1222 COVID-19 vaccine. Background on the study: Analysis merged second doses at about 4 or about 12 weeks. Study-level results: Spike-specific TCR breadth and depth rose after two AZD1222 doses. Scientists sampled the repertoires only once the peak T cell response had passed. Reportedly, close to half of spike-specific TCRs are directed against unmutated variant regions.

V shed 6 bases and J 5 bases; nucleotides not matched to a gene: 6. This CDR3 is 14 amino acids long. The germline V gene has CDR1 ENHRY and CDR2 SYGVKD. Profiling relied on immunoSEQ multiplex PCR, and the TCRdb table lists in-frame clones only, not all of them. The sample yields about 99,000 clones, roughly 92% seen once. The sequence was obtained from an adult in good health. The chain joins TRBV10-3 to TRBJ1-1, with 10 positions matching TRBD1. The sequencing here drew on peripheral blood, taken on day 0 of AZD1222 vaccination. CDR3: CAISRQGAWTEAFF. In DNA, the CDR3 is TGTGCCATCAGCCGACAGGGGGCATGGACTGAAGCTTTCTTT.